Below, 9 T cell receptor beta chains from the same sample are listed, as sequenced in a study of blood T cell repertoires in COVID-19. Assay used: immunoSEQ multiplex PCR; TCRdb lists only in-frame clones, some missing. The sample comprises 35,000 to 45,000 clones, roughly 87% of which are singletons, and about 7% rests with the top ten. Sequencing was done on a sample of peripheral blood. Receptor source: a human donor in a cohort sampled during active COVID-19.

V is TRBV18 and J is TRBJ2-5; 9 nucleotides align to TRBD2. The CDR3 is made up of 12 amino acids. Germline V lookup: CDR1 KGHSH, CDR2 LQKENI. J was trimmed by 4 bases and V by 6 bases; bases with no gene match: 0. This CDR3 reads CASSRGGETQYF. The DNA of the CDR3 is TGTGCCAGCTCGCGGGGGGGAGAGACCCAGTACTTC.

The rearrangement joins TRBV11-2 to TRBJ2-7; 7 nucleotides align to TRBD2. This CDR3 is 16 amino acids long. The trim removed 1 base at V and 7 bases at J, leaving 13 bases unmatched. Looked up from germline, CDR1 is SGHAT and CDR2 is FQNNGV. The CDR3 loop is CASSLVLGGPSNEQYF. The DNA of the CDR3 is TGTGCCAGCAGCTTAGTCCTGGGAGGGCCGTCAAATGAGCAGTACTTC.

The DNA for the CDR3 is TGTGCCAGCAGTACCGGGACTAGCGGGAGGCGGAGCGGGGAGCTGTTTTTT. Protein: CASSTGTSGRRSGELFF. The chain links TRBV6-2 or TRBV6-3 to TRBJ2-2, with 15 bases identical to TRBD2. Trimming cost V 5 bases and J 7 bases; bases outside gene matches: 8. CDR1 is MNHEY, CDR2 SVGEGT, per germline. The CDR3 is 17 amino acids.

The V call is TRBV19, the J call TRBJ2-1; TRBD2 aligns across 10 bases. J lost 7 bases, V lost 4 bases, and 10 bases had no gene match. Germline-derived CDR1 and CDR2 are LNHDA and SQIVND (reference sequence). CDR3 size: 16 residues. CDR3 DNA: TGTGCCAGTAGTACCCCAAGGACTAGCGGTTTAAATGAGCAGTTCTTC. Amino acid sequence: CASSTPRTSGLNEQFF. The entire variable domain, with the rest obtained from reference TRBV19 and TRBJ2-1, is as follows: DGGITQSPKYLFRKEGQNVTLSCEQNLNHDAMYWYRQDPGQGLRLIYYSQIVNDFQKGDIAEGYSVSREKKESFPLTVTSAQKNPTAFYLCASSTPRTSGLNEQFFGPGTRLTVL.

This clone was detected only once. The genes are TRBV5-6 and TRBJ1-1; 7 nucleotides align to TRBD1. Trimming cost V 0 bases and J 4 bases; bases outside gene matches: 3. Germline V gene lookup returns CDR1 SGHDT and CDR2 YYEEEE. This CDR3 is 14 amino acids long. CDR3 sequence: CASSLEQGSTEAFF. The CDR3 DNA sequence: TGTGCCAGCAGCTTGGAACAGGGGAGCACTGAAGCTTTCTTT.

The V gene is TRBV28, the J gene TRBJ1-4, with unresolved D. Germline V gene lookup returns CDR1 MDHEN and CDR2 SYDVKM. The CDR3 covers 12 residues. The V end lost 11 bases, the J end lost 5 bases, and 12 bases lay between the germline ends. CDR3 in amino acids: CAARVANEKLFF. The CDR3 DNA sequence: TGTGCCGCGAGGGTAGCAAATGAAAAACTGTTTTTT.

V is TRBV30 and J is TRBJ1-5; 11 bases match TRBD1. There are 14 residues in the CDR3. In germline, CDR1 is GTSNPN, CDR2 SVGIG (reference sequence). Trimming removed 3 bases from V and 6 bases from J; junction bases left unmatched: 4. CDR3 DNA sequence: TGTGCCTGGAGCGGACAGGGGGCCGGTCAGCCCCAGCATTTT. Its translation is CAWSGQGAGQPQHF. The entire variable domain, with the rest obtained from reference TRBV30 and TRBJ1-5, is as follows: SQTIHQWPATLVQPVGSPLSLECTVEGTSNPNLYWYRQAAGRGLQLLFYSVGIGQISSEVPQNLSASRPQDRQFILSSKKLLLSDSGFYLCAWSGQGAGQPQHFGDGTRLSIL.

This clone came up a few times. The chain combines TRBV5-1 with TRBJ2-1; 10 bases are a match to TRBD2. The V gene's germline CDR1 is SGHRS and CDR2 YFSETQ. J gave up 4 bases and V 2 bases, and 6 bases lay outside the gene matches. The CDR3 covers 16 residues. CDR3 sequence reads: CASSFQAGGFYNEQFF. The CDR3 region has the DNA TGCGCCAGCAGCTTCCAAGCGGGAGGGTTTTACAATGAGCAGTTCTTC.

The J gene is TRBJ2-7, the V gene TRBV21-1; the table's D call, TRBD2, was not checked against the DNA. TRBV21-1 is a recognized pseudogene. CDR3 length: 15 residues. CDR3 region: CASSSVAGRLYEQYF. CDR3 coding DNA: TGTGCCAGCAGCAGTGTGGCGGGACGCCTCTACGAGCAGTACTTC.